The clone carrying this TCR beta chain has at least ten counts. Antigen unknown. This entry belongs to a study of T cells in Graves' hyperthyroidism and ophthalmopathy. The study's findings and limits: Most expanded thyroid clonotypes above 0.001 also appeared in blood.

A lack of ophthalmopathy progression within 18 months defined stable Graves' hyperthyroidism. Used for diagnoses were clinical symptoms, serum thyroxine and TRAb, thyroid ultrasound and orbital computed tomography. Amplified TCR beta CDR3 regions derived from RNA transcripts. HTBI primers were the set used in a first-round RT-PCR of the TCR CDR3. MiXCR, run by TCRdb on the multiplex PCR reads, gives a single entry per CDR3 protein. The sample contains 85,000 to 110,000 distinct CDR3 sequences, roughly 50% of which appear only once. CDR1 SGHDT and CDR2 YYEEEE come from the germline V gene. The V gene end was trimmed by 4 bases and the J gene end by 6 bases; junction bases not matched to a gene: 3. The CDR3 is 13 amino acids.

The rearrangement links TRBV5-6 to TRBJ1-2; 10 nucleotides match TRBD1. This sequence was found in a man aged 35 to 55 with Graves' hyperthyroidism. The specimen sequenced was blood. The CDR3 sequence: CASSIGTGDGYTF. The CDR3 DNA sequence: TGTGCCAGCAGCATCGGGACAGGGGATGGCTACACCTTC.